Included here is one TCR beta chain sequence, with context. The sample is drawn from a study of blood T cells in healthy people across ages. The CDR3 runs to 14 residues. Trimming left V 0 bases short and J 7 bases short, with 9 bases between. Germline CDR1 and CDR2: MNHNY and SVGAGI (reference sequence). Primers used in a second PCR of about 7 to 11 cycles were a sample-barcoded 5' primer and a J-beta primer mix. TCRdb reprocessed the 5' RACE reads via MiXCR and lists one record per CDR3 protein. This sample carries about 540,000 distinct CDR3 sequences, approximately 25% of them seen once, and the ten largest clones take 7.5% to 9%. The sample was also linked to a second study, of T cells of mothers and their children.

Sequencing was carried out using blood. The rearrangement uses TRBV6-6 and TRBJ2-2; unclear D gene. The sequence was obtained from a boy between 10 and 17 years old in good health. Here the CDR3 reads CASSYSISVGELFF. The CDR3, as DNA: TGTGCCAGCAGTTACTCGATTTCGGTCGGGGAGCTGTTTTTT.